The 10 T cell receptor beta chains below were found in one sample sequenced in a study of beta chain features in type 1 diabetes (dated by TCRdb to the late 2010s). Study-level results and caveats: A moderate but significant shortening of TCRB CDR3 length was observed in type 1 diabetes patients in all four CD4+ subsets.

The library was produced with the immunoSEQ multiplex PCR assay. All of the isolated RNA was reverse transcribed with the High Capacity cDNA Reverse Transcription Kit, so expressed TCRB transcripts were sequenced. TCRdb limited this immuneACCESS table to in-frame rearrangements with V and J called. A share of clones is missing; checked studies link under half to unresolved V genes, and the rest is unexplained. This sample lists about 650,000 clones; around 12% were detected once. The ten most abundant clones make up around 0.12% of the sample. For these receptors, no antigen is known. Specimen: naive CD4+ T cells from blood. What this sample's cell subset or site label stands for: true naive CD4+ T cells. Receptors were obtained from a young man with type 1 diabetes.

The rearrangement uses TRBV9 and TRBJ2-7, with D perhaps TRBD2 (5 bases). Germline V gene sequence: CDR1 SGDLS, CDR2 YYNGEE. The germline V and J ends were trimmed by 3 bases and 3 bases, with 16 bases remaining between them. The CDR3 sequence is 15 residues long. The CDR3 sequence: CASSALSGDNYEQYF. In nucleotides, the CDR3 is TGTGCCAGCAGCGCGCTGAGCGGAGATAACTACGAGCAGTACTTC.

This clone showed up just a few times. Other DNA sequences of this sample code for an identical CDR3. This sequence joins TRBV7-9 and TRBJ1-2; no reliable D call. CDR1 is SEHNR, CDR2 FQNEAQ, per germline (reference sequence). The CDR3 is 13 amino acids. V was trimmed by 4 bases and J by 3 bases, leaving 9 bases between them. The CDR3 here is CASSSGGDYGYTF. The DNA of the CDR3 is TGTGCCAGCAGCTCCGGCGGCGACTATGGCTACACCTTC.

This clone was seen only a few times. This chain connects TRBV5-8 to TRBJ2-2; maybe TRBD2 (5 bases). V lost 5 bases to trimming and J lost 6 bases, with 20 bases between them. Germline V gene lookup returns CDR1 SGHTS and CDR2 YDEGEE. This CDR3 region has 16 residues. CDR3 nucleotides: TGTGCCAGCAGTCCGGGATCCAGGTTGGAGGCCGGGGAGCTGTTTTTT. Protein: CASSPGSRLEAGELFF.

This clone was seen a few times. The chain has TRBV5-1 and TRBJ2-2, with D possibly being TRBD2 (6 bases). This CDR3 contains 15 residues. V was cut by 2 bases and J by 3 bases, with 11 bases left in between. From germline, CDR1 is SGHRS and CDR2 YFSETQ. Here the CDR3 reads CASSFSTGDTGELFF. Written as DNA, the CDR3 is TGCGCCAGCAGCTTCTCCACGGGGGACACCGGGGAGCTGTTTTTT.

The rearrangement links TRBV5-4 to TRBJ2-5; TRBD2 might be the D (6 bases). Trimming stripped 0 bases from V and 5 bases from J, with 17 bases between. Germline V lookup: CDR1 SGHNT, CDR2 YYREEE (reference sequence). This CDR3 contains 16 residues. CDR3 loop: CASSLAQTRGGETQYF. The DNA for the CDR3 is TGTGCCAGCAGCTTGGCCCAGACTAGGGGTGGGGAGACCCAGTACTTC.

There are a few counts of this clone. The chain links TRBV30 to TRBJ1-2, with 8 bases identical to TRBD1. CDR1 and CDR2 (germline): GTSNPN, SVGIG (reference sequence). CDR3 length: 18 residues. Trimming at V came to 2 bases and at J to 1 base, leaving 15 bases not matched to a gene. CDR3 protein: CAWSPSWTGSVGNYGYTF. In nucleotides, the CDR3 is TGTGCCTGGAGTCCCTCCTGGACAGGGTCTGTGGGTAACTATGGCTACACCTTC.

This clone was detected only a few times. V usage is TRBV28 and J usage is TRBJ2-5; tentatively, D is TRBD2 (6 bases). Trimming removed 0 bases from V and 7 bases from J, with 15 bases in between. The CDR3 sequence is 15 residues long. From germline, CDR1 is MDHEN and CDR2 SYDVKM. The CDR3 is CASSLWAGTGGTQYF. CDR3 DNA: TGTGCCAGCAGTTTATGGGCAGGGACTGGAGGGACCCAGTACTTC.

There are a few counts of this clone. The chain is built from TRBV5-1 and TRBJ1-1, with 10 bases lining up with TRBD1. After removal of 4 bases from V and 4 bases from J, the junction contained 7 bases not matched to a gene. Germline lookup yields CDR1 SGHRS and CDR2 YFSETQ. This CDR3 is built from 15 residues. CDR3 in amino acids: CASSARQGAATEAFF. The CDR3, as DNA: TGCGCCAGCAGCGCGCGACAGGGGGCAGCCACTGAAGCTTTCTTT.

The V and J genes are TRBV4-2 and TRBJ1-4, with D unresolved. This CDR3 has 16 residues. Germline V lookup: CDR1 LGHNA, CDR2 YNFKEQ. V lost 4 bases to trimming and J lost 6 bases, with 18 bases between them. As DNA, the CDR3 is TGTGCCAGCAGCCCCCGAATCGGTCGTGGTGATGAAAAACTGTTTTTT. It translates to CASSPRIGRGDEKLFF.

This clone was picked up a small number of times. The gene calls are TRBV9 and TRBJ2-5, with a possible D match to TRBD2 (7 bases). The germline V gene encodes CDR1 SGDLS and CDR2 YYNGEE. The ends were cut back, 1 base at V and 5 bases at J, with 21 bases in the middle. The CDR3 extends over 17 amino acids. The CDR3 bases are TGTGCCAGCAGCGTATTAGGCGGGGGCTCCGGGGAGGAGACCCAGTACTTC. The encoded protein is CASSVLGGGSGEETQYF.